This is a list of T cell receptor beta chains from one sample in a study of shared clonotypes between healthy human individuals. Using immunoSEQ multiplex PCR, the repertoire was profiled, and TCRdb retains in-frame clones only, with some absent. This table has over 1.4 million clones, roughly 96% appearing once. The sequenced sample consisted of naive CD4+ T cells sorted from blood. The receptor set was obtained from a man aged 25-45 years in good health. CDR3s include the opening cysteine and the closing phenylalanine or tryptophan. D genes are given only for firm matches.

V,D,CDR3
TRBV7-2,TRBD2,CASSSKAGGPVEQFF
TRBV7-2,-,CASSRTGDRTDTQYF
TRBV6-1,TRBD2,CASSAFFAGASSTDTQYF
TRBV21-1,-,CASNPRWRTRSGANVLTF
TRBV5-1,-,CASSGGLTYEQYF
TRBV5-5,TRBD1,CASSGGTGVNTEAFF
TRBV5-1,-,CASSSLRDTGELFF
TRBV5-1,-,CASSSRGRGNTIYF
TRBV5-1,-,CASSPAVSGPPSTDTQYF
TRBV4-1,TRBD1,CASSQEQYRGEGEQFF
TRBV6-5,TRBD1,CASSYGQGPHEQYF
TRBV11-1,-,CASSHWTALQETQYF
TRBV19,-,CASSFALGGSYNEQFF
TRBV19,-,CASSIRQGLNQPQHF
TRBV6-1,-,CASILTVNTEAFF
TRBV5-4,-,CASSLTRGHEQYF
TRBV9,-,CASSGDPSSYEQYF